This T cell receptor (beta chain) was sequenced in a study of T cell changes during pregnancy in multiple sclerosis. Germline V gene sequence: CDR1 SGHRS, CDR2 YFSETQ. Germline trimming cut 3 bases from V and 0 bases from J; bases unmatched to any gene: 2. The CDR3 is 16 residues long. Generated by immunoSEQ multiplex PCR, the TCRdb table keeps only in-frame clones and is missing some. Of 35,000 to 50,000 clones listed, about nine tenths were seen once; the top ten hold 0.55% to 0.85%. This receptor was obtained from a female donor with multiple sclerosis, enrolled in a pregnancy study. The chain couples TRBV5-1 to TRBJ2-3; 12 bases agree with TRBD2. Sequences were derived from CD4+ T cells from peripheral blood mononuclear cells, sampled in the first trimester of pregnancy. CDR3 bases: TGCGCCAGCAGCTCCGGACTAGCGGGGAGCACAGATACGCAGTATTTT. Residues: CASSSGLAGSTDTQYF.